Listed below are T cell receptor beta chains from one sample, sequenced in a study of Ad26.COV2.S vaccination and SARS-CoV-2 variants. Repertoires were generated with immunoSEQ multiplex PCR, while TCRdb's copy carries only in-frame clones and drops some. The sample lists roughly 350,000 clones, around 90% occurring once. Source: peripheral blood, taken in a trial of Ad26.COV2.S vaccine versus placebo. The receptors originated from a person between 18 and 65 years old who received the Ad26.COV2.S COVID-19 vaccine or a placebo. Both conserved end residues are part of each CDR3. A D gene is named only where the DNA matches it firmly. Clone sizes are given selectively: once, few, many, or a class where the clone is expanded.

j_call d_call clone_size cdr3_length v_call cdr3_aa cdr3_nt
TRBJ2-7 NA NA 14 TRBV11-3 CASSPWNRVNEQYF TGTGCCAGCAGCCCATGGAACAGGGTAAACGAGCAGTACTTC
TRBJ2-5 NA NA 15 TRBV4-1 CASSREGNRVETQYF TGCGCCAGCAGCCGAGAAGGGAACAGGGTAGAGACCCAGTACTTC
TRBJ2-2 TRBD2 NA 15 TRBV19 CASSSGLVITGELFF TGTGCCAGTAGTTCGGGACTAGTTATCACCGGGGAGCTGTTTTTT
TRBJ2-7 NA NA 13 TRBV6-2/TRBV6-3 CASGYGGQYEQYF TGTGCCAGCGGTTACGGGGGACAGTACGAGCAGTACTTC
TRBJ1-5 TRBD1 NA 13 TRBV28 CASKGGQGQPQHF TGTGCCAGCAAAGGGGGCCAGGGTCAGCCCCAGCATTTT
TRBJ1-3 TRBD1 NA 15 TRBV27 CASSFYRGPGNTIYF TGTGCCAGCAGTTTCTACAGGGGGCCTGGAAACACCATATATTTT
TRBJ2-1 TRBD2 NA 17 TRBV29-1 CSVERLSASGVYNEQFF TGCAGCGTTGAACGGTTGTCGGCTAGCGGGGTCTACAATGAGCAGTTCTTC
TRBJ2-5 NA NA 13 TRBV7-2 CASSPVSGETQYF TGTGCCAGCAGCCCGGTCAGTGGGGAGACCCAGTACTTC
TRBJ1-6 TRBD1 NA 13 TRBV9 CASRGQGGSPLHF TGTGCCAGCAGAGGACAGGGGGGTTCACCCCTCCACTTT
TRBJ2-5 TRBD2 NA 13 TRBV7-3 CASSWGLAETQYF TGTGCCAGCAGCTGGGGACTAGCGGAGACCCAGTACTTC
TRBJ1-1 NA NA 17 TRBV7-2 CASSSLTTSWGYPEAFF TGTGCCAGCAGCTCTCTTACGACTTCTTGGGGATACCCCGAAGCTTTCTTT
TRBJ2-2 TRBD2 NA 17 TRBV12-5 CASGSGLAGVITGELFF TGTGCTAGTGGTTCTGGACTAGCGGGGGTCATCACCGGGGAGCTGTTTTTT
TRBJ1-6 NA few 14 TRBV2 CASNGLGGGSPLHF TGTGCCAGCAATGGCCTCGGGGGGGGTTCACCCCTCCACTTT
TRBJ2-5 TRBD2 NA 15 TRBV19 CASSIPAGDQETQYF TGTGCCAGTAGTATCCCAGCGGGGGATCAAGAGACCCAGTACTTC
TRBJ2-1 NA NA 15 TRBV9 CASSVPPGSTNEQFF TGTGCCAGCAGCGTTCCTCCGGGCAGCACCAATGAGCAGTTCTTC
TRBJ1-5 NA NA 15 TRBV9 CASSVGEGVGWPQHF TGTGCCAGCAGCGTAGGGGAAGGGGTTGGCTGGCCCCAGCATTTT
TRBJ1-4 TRBD1 NA 16 TRBV2 CANSGQGVDNYEKLFF TGTGCCAACTCCGGACAGGGGGTCGACAATTATGAAAAACTGTTTTTT
TRBJ2-3 NA once 14 TRBV27 CASSFGSGTDTQYF TGTGCCAGCAGTTTTGGCTCCGGAACAGATACGCAGTATTTT
TRBJ2-5 NA NA 15 TRBV5-1 CASSWTTGGRETQYF TGCGCCAGCAGCTGGACCACTGGGGGCCGGGAGACCCAGTACTTC
TRBJ2-2 NA few 14 TRBV24-1 CATSTGINTGELFF TGTGCCACCAGCACCGGGATCAACACCGGGGAGCTGTTTTTT
TRBJ1-1 NA NA 13 TRBV9 CASSEGGNSEAFF TGTGCCAGCAGCGAGGGGGGGAACAGTGAAGCTTTCTTT
TRBJ1-5 TRBD1 NA 17 TRBV12-5 CASGPGQAGSYNQPQHF TGTGCTAGTGGTCCGGGACAGGCAGGTTCCTACAATCAGCCCCAGCATTTT
TRBJ1-4 NA NA 19 TRBV9 CASSVDVQGGRGTNEKLFF TGTGCCAGCAGCGTAGATGTGCAGGGAGGGCGGGGGACTAATGAAAAACTGTTTTTT
TRBJ2-3 NA NA 15 TRBV18 CASSPARTSTDTQYF TGTGCCAGCTCACCGGCAAGAACTAGCACAGATACGCAGTATTTT
TRBJ1-4 TRBD1 NA 14 TRBV5-1 CASSLTGQGEKLFF TGCGCCAGCAGCTTAACGGGACAGGGTGAAAAACTGTTTTTT
TRBJ2-7 NA NA 15 TRBV7-2 CASSIRTNSNYEQYF TGTGCCAGCAGCATCCGGACGAATTCGAACTACGAGCAGTACTTC
TRBJ2-5 NA NA 15 TRBV5-1 CASSLRRASQETQYF TGCGCCAGCAGCTTGAGACGGGCCAGCCAAGAGACCCAGTACTTC
TRBJ2-7 NA NA 15 TRBV19 CASSIMAGSSYEQYF TGTGCCAGTAGTATTATGGCAGGGAGCTCCTACGAGCAGTACTTC
TRBJ2-5 NA NA 15 TRBV6-6 CASSYPGGIAETQYF TGTGCCAGCAGTTACCCAGGGGGGATTGCAGAGACCCAGTACTTC
TRBJ1-6 NA NA 13 TRBV6-4 CASSVDSNSPLHF TGTGCCAGCAGTGTGGACAGTAATTCACCCCTCCACTTT
TRBJ1-4 NA NA 15 TRBV30 CAWSRGRQKNEKLFF TGTGCCTGGAGTCGGGGCAGACAAAAAAATGAAAAACTGTTTTTT
TRBJ2-2 NA NA 15 TRBV5-1 CASSSLQGNTGELFF TGCGCCAGCAGCTCCCTGCAGGGTAACACCGGGGAGCTGTTTTTT
TRBJ2-2 NA NA 14 TRBV13 CASTPGPRPGELFF TGTGCCAGCACCCCAGGGCCGCGGCCCGGGGAGCTGTTTTTT
TRBJ2-5 TRBD2 many 19 TRBV3-1/TRBV3-2 CASSPQSEEREGEQETQYF TGTGCCAGCAGCCCGCAAAGTGAAGAGCGGGAGGGGGAACAAGAGACCCAGTACTTC
TRBJ2-2 TRBD2 once 14 TRBV14 CASSQLAGVGELFF TGTGCCAGCAGCCAACTAGCGGGGGTCGGGGAGCTGTTTTTT
TRBJ1-2 NA many 12 TRBV28 CASSLSGDGYTF TGTGCCAGCAGTCTCTCCGGTGATGGCTACACCTTC
TRBJ2-1 NA NA 13 TRBV4-3 CASSQEAYNEQFF TGCGCCAGCAGCCAAGAAGCCTACAATGAGCAGTTCTTC
TRBJ2-7 NA NA 16 TRBV9 CASSVDGTGLVYEQYF TGTGCCAGCAGCGTAGATGGTACAGGGCTGGTTTACGAGCAGTACTTC
TRBJ2-2 TRBD2 NA 15 TRBV6-2/TRBV6-3 CASSRTSGGTGELFF TGTGCCAGCAGCCGGACTAGCGGGGGTACCGGGGAGCTGTTTTTT
TRBJ1-2 NA NA 14 TRBV2 CASSETQGLYGYTF TGTGCCAGCAGTGAAACCCAGGGGCTCTATGGCTACACCTTC
TRBJ1-2 TRBD1 once 15 TRBV9 CASSVVGGANYGYTF TGTGCCAGCAGCGTAGTAGGGGGCGCCAACTATGGCTACACCTTC
TRBJ2-1 NA NA 15 TRBV3-1/TRBV3-2 CASRPTGVDYNEQFF TGTGCCAGCAGACCTACAGGTGTCGATTACAATGAGCAGTTCTTC
TRBJ1-1 NA NA 16 TRBV10-3 CAIRKGGGGPNTEAFF TGTGCCATCAGGAAAGGTGGGGGCGGGCCGAACACTGAAGCTTTCTTT
TRBJ1-2 NA NA 16 TRBV5-1 CASSLEPAGGNYGYTF TGCGCCAGCAGCTTGGAGCCAGCCGGAGGTAACTATGGCTACACCTTC
TRBJ1-5 TRBD1 few 13 TRBV10-1 CASRTGKGQPQHF TGCGCCAGCAGGACAGGGAAGGGCCAGCCCCAGCATTTT
TRBJ2-2 NA NA 15 TRBV4-3 CASSQDLIVTGELFF TGCGCCAGCAGCCAAGATTTAATTGTCACCGGGGAGCTGTTTTTT
TRBJ2-3 NA NA 17 TRBV4-3 CASSQETGGVTTDTQYF TGCGCCAGCAGCCAAGAAACCGGCGGGGTAACTACAGATACGCAGTATTTT
TRBJ1-2 NA NA 16 TRBV9 CASSVGRADANYGYTF TGTGCCAGCAGCGTAGGAAGGGCCGACGCTAACTATGGCTACACCTTC
TRBJ2-1 NA NA 14 TRBV9 CASSVGIPSNEQFF TGTGCCAGCAGCGTAGGGATTCCCTCAAATGAGCAGTTCTTC